This T cell receptor beta chain was obtained from a study of blood T cells in healthy people across ages (dated by TCRdb to the mid-2010s). With regard to the full study: In model experiments, template switching captured roughly one uniquely barcoded TCR beta cDNA molecule for every two T cells. Using deep sequencing normalized with unique cDNA molecular identifiers, the study measured how TCR beta repertoire diversity changes with age. Donors were grouped into four age groups: young (average about 15 years), middle-aged (under 40), aged (about 59) and long-lived (around 82). Donors of different ages were randomly distributed across sequencing lanes to avoid experimental bias. The study analyzed two additional independent replicas of 1 million unique cDNA reads from the same blood draw for two donors, one aged 18 to 30 and one aged 80 or older.

What the work shows at the level of the full study, not this receptor alone: The CMV infection status of donors was not known, potentially confounding age-related changes in expanded clonotypes. Observed TCR beta diversity per million T cells fell roughly linearly with age, and a significant reduction was already apparent by age about 43. A strong correlation was found between observed TCR beta diversity and the percentage of naive T cells measured by flow cytometry. Compared with the aged group, more naive CD4+ T cells, fewer expanded clones and increased TCR diversity were shown by the long-lived group, suggesting age selection. Estimates of total diversity based on one million sequenced T cells were regarded as lower bounds and as underestimates. Since profiling was done on bulk unsorted PBMCs, naive and antigen-experienced compartments could not be conclusively compared.

The 39 donors, aged about 6 to 95 years, were systemically healthy Caucasian individuals from Russia. Each donor gave ten milliliters of peripheral blood, collected into EDTA-treated Vacutainer tubes. Ficoll-Paque density-gradient centrifugation was used to isolate PBMCs, with at least 6.5 million per sample. Total RNA, at least 6 micrograms per sample, was extracted from PBMCs with Trizol reagent. For every donor, an aliquot of PBMCs went through flow cytometry to measure the percentages of naive CD45RAhigh/CD27high T cells. A remark on this clonotype: Its antigen is unknown. One end of the junction does not line up with germline, which may come from a read error.

The CDR3 runs 13 amino acids, cysteine and phenylalanine included. Solely the CDR3 DNA is kept, with 39 bases framed from the first base. Looking up the germline V gene (reference sequence) yields CDR1 DFQATT and CDR2 SNEGSKA. The protocol used for the library was 5' RACE. A second PCR of roughly 7 to 12 cycles was performed with a sample-barcoded 5' primer and a J-beta primer mix. A template-switch 5' adaptor carrying 12 random nucleotides introduced a unique molecular identifier onto each TCR beta cDNA molecule. At least 3 million CDR3-containing paired-end reads were obtained from each sample. First-strand cDNA synthesis was performed from all RNA using the Mint cDNA synthesis kit, with priming by a TRBC-specific oligonucleotide. Following uracil-DNA glycosylase treatment, all cDNA underwent a first 18-cycle PCR with the universal primers M1SS and BC2_uni_R. The authors' analysis ran thus. Each sample was normalized by randomly selecting 1 million high-quality reads, each carrying a distinct molecular identifier. Reads sharing molecular identifiers were discarded rather than binned into consensus sequences. MiTCR, run with a Q25 quality threshold and the strictest error-elimination algorithm, handled CDR3 identification, clonotype clustering and error correction. A nonparametric unseen species model using Euler transformation provided a lower-bound estimate of total TCR beta diversity. The raw public data were reprocessed by TCRdb itself: fastp quality trimming at Q25, MiXCR clonotype calling, in-frame beta chains only. Every CDR3 protein is listed once, alongside the most common genes and DNA of its rows. These V and J calls derive from TCRdb rather than the authors' analysis. The sample table lists roughly 1.9 million distinct CDR3 sequences, more than 35% of them with a count of one. The ten biggest clones cover 20% to 25% of the sample.

Recombination connected TRBV20-1 to TRBJ1-2; confidence is insufficient to name the D gene. Sequencing input: blood. The origin of this receptor is a human donor in good health. The DNA is TGCAGTACTAGAGATAAAGAAGGCTATGGCTACACCTTC. This encodes CSTRDKEGYGYTF.